The 27 T cell receptor beta chains below come from one sample, sequenced in a study of identical twins. TCRdb redid the calling of the 5' RACE reads with MiXCR, one entry per CDR3 protein. This sample carries hundreds of thousands of distinct CDR3 sequences, roughly 24% of them seen once, and the ten largest clones take 2.9%. This sample also belongs to another study, concerning T cells expressing NK-cell markers.

What was sequenced was CD4+ T cells sorted from blood. All receptors come from a woman aged 18-29 years in good health.

The chain recombines TRBV20-1 with TRBJ1-1; D is unclear. The CDR3 is 14 residues long. Trimming shortened V by 1 base and J by 0 bases, and 9 bases separated the two germline ends. The germline gives CDR1 DFQATT, CDR2 SNEGSKA (reference sequence). The CDR3 sequence: CSARGKQVNTEAFF. CDR3 DNA: TGCAGTGCTAGAGGTAAACAAGTGAACACTGAAGCTTTCTTT.

The chain combines TRBV5-1 with TRBJ2-6; maybe TRBD1 (6 bases). Germline V gene sequence: CDR1 SGHRS, CDR2 YFSETQ. V was pared by 4 bases and J by 3 bases, with 14 bases between. The CDR3 runs 16 residues. CDR3 amino acids: CASSRQVVDGANVLTF. The CDR3 nucleotides read TGCGCCAGCAGCCGACAGGTAGTCGATGGGGCCAACGTCCTGACTTTC.

The chain links TRBV15 to TRBJ2-3; unclear D gene. The CDR3 consists of 11 residues. Germline assignment: CDR1 LNHNV and CDR2 YYDKDF (reference sequence). V was cut by 2 bases and J by 6 bases, with 3 bases left in between. CDR3 amino acids: CATSRYDTQYF. CDR3 bases: TGTGCCACCAGCAGATACGATACGCAGTATTTT.

V and J are TRBV6-1 and TRBJ2-2, with D unresolved. Germline V gene lookup returns CDR1 MNHNS and CDR2 SASEGT. V was shortened by 6 bases and J by 1 base, with 12 bases between the two germline ends. This CDR3 has 15 residues. The CDR3 spells CASRPGSRNTGELFF. The CDR3 bases are TGTGCCAGCAGACCAGGTTCTAGGAACACCGGGGAGCTGTTTTTT.

The chain has TRBV10-1 and TRBJ1-1; no reliable D call. The CDR3 spans 14 residues. Trimming pared 0 bases from V and 5 bases from J, leaving 10 bases between. Germline V CDR1 and CDR2: WNHNN, SYGVQD (reference sequence). CDR3 region: CASSESPGKTEAFF. The CDR3 DNA follows: TGCGCCAGCAGTGAGTCCCCGGGAAAGACTGAAGCTTTCTTT.

The J gene is TRBJ2-2, the V gene TRBV7-3, with D possibly TRBD1 on 5 matching bases. Germline lookup yields CDR1 SGHTA and CDR2 FQGTGA. The ends were cut back, 1 base at V and 7 bases at J, with 7 bases in the middle. The CDR3 totals 13 residues. The CDR3 is CASSLKGVGELFF. The DNA for the CDR3 is TGTGCCAGCAGCTTAAAAGGGGTCGGGGAGCTGTTTTTT. The full variable domain, with the rest looked up from reference TRBV7-3 and TRBJ2-2, is GAGVSQTPSNKVTEKGKYVELRCDPISGHTALYWYRQSLGQGPEFLIYFQGTGAADDSGLPNDRFFAVRPEGSVSTLKIQRTERGDSAVYLCASSLKGVGELFFGEGSRLTVL.

This clonotype appeared a few times. The chain recombines TRBV18 with TRBJ2-5; maybe TRBD2 (5 bases). The length of the CDR3 is 14 residues. With 2 bases removed from V and 3 bases from J, the gap between germline ends came to 10 bases. Germline-derived CDR1 and CDR2 are KGHSH and LQKENI. The CDR3 coding sequence is TGTGCCAGCTCACCATCCGGGGTCGAAGAGACCCAGTACTTC. This codes for CASSPSGVEETQYF.

The chain is built from TRBV3-1 and TRBJ2-1; a weak D match, TRBD2 (5 bases). Germline loops: CDR1 LGHDT, CDR2 YNNKEL (reference sequence). The CDR3 totals 16 residues. V lost 0 bases to trimming and J lost 3 bases, with 12 bases between them. The CDR3: CASSQDPSGLYNEQFF. The DNA for the CDR3 is TGTGCCAGCAGCCAAGATCCCAGCGGCCTCTACAATGAGCAGTTCTTC.

The genes are TRBV5-4 and TRBJ2-5; no definite D call. There are 14 residues in the CDR3. Trimming stripped 0 bases from V and 2 bases from J, with 8 bases between. From germline, CDR1 is SGHNT and CDR2 YYREEE (reference sequence). The DNA of the CDR3 is TGTGCCAGCAGCTTGGCGGTGCAACAAGAGACCCAGTACTTC. Translated: CASSLAVQQETQYF.

As concerns this clonotype: Since a much larger clone is just one base distant, this may be a read error. This chain links TRBV6-5 with TRBJ1-2, with D uncertain. V lost 8 bases, J lost 1 base, and 5 bases lay in between. The CDR3 is 11 amino acids. Germline CDR1 reads MNHEY; CDR2 reads SVGAGI. The CDR3 loop is CASRLNYGYTF. The CDR3 coding sequence is TGTGCCAGCCGTCTTAACTATGGCTACACCTTC.

The chain recombines TRBV9 with TRBJ1-1, with unresolved D. The CDR3 runs to 15 residues. V dropped 2 bases and J dropped 4 bases, with 15 bases sitting between them. CDR1 SGDLS and CDR2 YYNGEE come from the germline V gene. CDR3: CASSVGPVGGTEAFF. CDR3 nucleotides: TGTGCCAGCAGCGTGGGTCCGGTAGGAGGCACTGAAGCTTTCTTT.

This clonotype was observed a handful of times. The J gene is TRBJ2-1, the V gene TRBV5-1; 9 bases map to TRBD2. Germline CDR1 SGHRS, CDR2 YFSETQ. The CDR3 sequence is 15 residues long. V was clipped by 3 bases and J by 6 bases; unmatched bases: 7. Here the CDR3 DNA reads TGCGCCAGCAGCTATAGCGGGAGTTCTAGCAATGAGCAGTTCTTC. Translated, it gives CASSYSGSSSNEQFF.

Points on this clonotype: The junction does not match germline at one end; this may be a read error. The chain uses TRBV27 and TRBJ1-3; D gene unclear. Germline values: CDR1 MNHEY, CDR2 SMNVEV (reference sequence). The CDR3 runs 10 residues. CDR3 bases: TGTGCCAGCAAGGCCCGGAGGAAGAATTTT. Amino acids: CASKARRKNF.

This clonotype was detected a few times. The chain combines TRBV15 with TRBJ2-3; TRBD2 matches 12 bases. V was pared by 3 bases and J by 0 bases, with 13 bases of the junction left unmatched. The germline gives CDR1 LNHNV, CDR2 YYDKDF (reference sequence). The CDR3 contains 20 residues. The CDR3 nucleotides read TGTGCCACCAGCAGCAATCTCCCCCGACTAGCGGGGGCTAGCACAGATACGCAGTATTTT. Encoded protein: CATSSNLPRLAGASTDTQYF. Full variable domain (rest looked up from reference TRBV15 and TRBJ2-3): DAMVIQNPRYQVTQFGKPVTLSCSQTLNHNVMYWYQQKSSQAPKLLFHYYDKDFNNEADTPDNFQSRRPNTSFCFLDIRSPGLGDTAMYLCATSSNLPRLAGASTDTQYFGPGTRLTVL.

This clonotype turned up a few times. The J gene is TRBJ2-7, the V gene TRBV11-1; possibly TRBD2 for D (6 bases). This CDR3 has 16 residues. With 1 base removed from V and 1 base from J, the gap between germline ends came to 14 bases. CDR1 and CDR2 from the germline V gene are SGHAT and FQDESV (reference sequence). CDR3 sequence (DNA): TGTGCCAGCAGCTTAGGGAGGGCTCCGCGGTCCTACGAGCAGTACTTC. It encodes CASSLGRAPRSYEQYF.

The chain joins TRBV21-1 to TRBJ1-2. TRBV21-1 is noted as a pseudogene. This CDR3 has 18 amino acids. The CDR3 region is CASTSWELGPSLNYGYTF. The DNA for the CDR3 is TGTGCCAGCACCTCGTGGGAGTTAGGACCCTCCTTGAACTATGGCTACACCTTC.

This clonotype turned up a few times. V gene TRBV20-1 combines with J gene TRBJ2-2, with 12 positions matching TRBD2. After removal of 2 bases from V and 7 bases from J, the junction contained 8 bases not matched to a gene. The CDR3 contains 16 residues. Germline CDR1 and CDR2: DFQATT and SNEGSKA (reference sequence). CDR3 sequence reads: CSARQLAGGPNGELFF. The CDR3 DNA follows: TGCAGTGCTAGACAGCTAGCGGGGGGGCCCAACGGGGAGCTGTTTTTT.

This chain links TRBV7-2 with TRBJ2-2, with D hard to call. The CDR3 is 14 residues long. Trimming pared 5 bases from V and 1 base from J, leaving 8 bases between. CDR1 is SGHTA and CDR2 is FQGNSA in the germline V gene. The CDR3 DNA follows: TGTGCCAGCAGCGCCTCAGGGAACACCGGGGAGCTGTTTTTT. Its protein product is CASSASGNTGELFF.

The rearrangement links TRBV12-3 or TRBV12-4 to TRBJ2-1; the D gene is possibly TRBD2 (5 bases). The CDR3 is 15 amino acids. V was pared by 1 base and J by 7 bases, with 14 bases between. For the CDR3, the DNA is TGTGCCAGCAGTTTAGTCCGGGATTACGGTAATGAGCAGTTCTTC. Encoded protein: CASSLVRDYGNEQFF.

The genes are TRBV16 and TRBJ2-7, with TRBD1 identical over 11 bases. Per germline, CDR1 KGHSY and CDR2 FQNENV. V shed 0 bases and J 3 bases; nucleotides not matched to a gene: 1. The CDR3 is made up of 15 amino acids. CDR3 amino acids: CASSQSGQGVYEQYF. Here the CDR3 DNA reads TGTGCCAGCAGCCAATCGGGACAGGGGGTCTACGAGCAGTACTTC.

This clonotype has a handful of counts. V gene TRBV5-1 combines with J gene TRBJ2-2; D is uncertain. Between the trimmed V and J ends, which lost 9 bases and 6 bases, there was a span of 15 bases. Germline CDR1 and CDR2: SGHRS and YFSETQ. This CDR3 has 13 amino acids. CDR3 sequence (DNA): TGCGCCACCCGACCTACGGTACCCGGGGAGCTGTTTTTT. Translated: CATRPTVPGELFF.

There are a few counts of this clonotype. This sequence joins TRBV6-5 and TRBJ1-1; D remains unclear. CDR3 size: 14 residues. Trimming took off 0 bases at V and 5 bases at J, with 10 bases between the two ends. Germline V gives CDR1 MNHEY, CDR2 SVGAGI. The CDR3 coding sequence is TGTGCCAGCAGTTACTCGATTAGCGGGACTGAAGCTTTCTTT. This codes for CASSYSISGTEAFF.

This clonotype was observed at least ten times. V gene TRBV5-6 combines with J gene TRBJ2-4; D is undetermined. In germline, CDR1 is SGHDT, CDR2 YYEEEE. The CDR3 runs to 13 residues. V gave up 1 base and J gave up 6 bases, with 8 bases separating them. The CDR3 here is CASSLMWRNIQYF. In DNA form, the CDR3 reads TGTGCCAGCAGCTTGATGTGGAGAAACATTCAGTACTTC.

This sequence joins TRBV5-1 and TRBJ1-2; 7 bases are a match to TRBD1. The CDR3 sequence is 16 residues long. V was clipped by 0 bases and J by 4 bases; unmatched bases: 9. Germline values: CDR1 SGHRS, CDR2 YFSETQ. The DNA for the CDR3 is TGCGCCAGCAGCTTGGGACAGGGTATGGCAATCTATGGCTACACCTTC. Its protein is CASSLGQGMAIYGYTF.

The V gene is TRBV7-3, the J gene TRBJ2-7; weak D call: TRBD2 (6 bases). V was shortened by 2 bases and J by 0 bases, with 11 bases between the two germline ends. Germline CDR1 SGHTA, CDR2 FQGTGA. The CDR3 runs 15 residues. The CDR3 region has the DNA TGTGCCAGCAGCTTATTGGGGGGTCCCTCCTACGAGCAGTACTTC. Translated, it gives CASSLLGGPSYEQYF. Full variable domain (missing parts from reference TRBV7-3 and TRBJ2-7): GAGVSQTPSNKVTEKGKYVELRCDPISGHTALYWYRQSLGQGPEFLIYFQGTGAADDSGLPNDRFFAVRPEGSVSTLKIQRTERGDSAVYLCASSLLGGPSYEQYFGPGTRLTVT.

This chain's CDR3 is CASSSPGRSSYEQYF. In DNA form, the CDR3 reads TGTGCCAGCAGTTCACCGGGACGCAGCTCCTACGAGCAGTACTTC. The rearrangement links TRBV12-3 or TRBV12-4 to TRBJ2-7; D assignment may be TRBD1 or TRBD2 (5 bases each). The CDR3 is 15 amino acids. V shed 4 bases and J shed 0 bases, with 13 bases lying between them.

This clonotype has just a few counts. This chain uses TRBV7-8 with TRBJ1-1; 7 positions agree with TRBD1. The germline gives CDR1 SGHVS, CDR2 FQNEAQ. CDR3 length: 16 amino acids. Trimming removed 5 bases from V and 0 bases from J; junction bases left unmatched: 9. The CDR3 DNA reads as TGTGCCAGCAGCCTCAGGGGGTCATCTCTGAACACTGAAGCTTTCTTT. Protein product: CASSLRGSSLNTEAFF.